A single sample is the source of the 5 T cell receptor beta chains below, sequenced in a study of T-cell reconstitution after alpha-beta-depleted transplantation in children listed by TCRdb under 2016. The library was obtained by PCR. Sequencing took place on an Illumina HiSeq 2500. TCR libraries were prepared with molecular barcoding, using unique molecular identifiers to normalize TCRbeta repertoire quantification. TCRdb trimmed public reads at Q25 via fastp, called clones via MiXCR and kept in-frame beta chains. One record per CDR3 amino acid sequence lists the most common genes and DNA. The sample data list 600,000 to 700,000 distinct CDR3 sequences, and roughly 17% of these were observed just once. Jointly, the top ten make up 0.9% to 1.2% of the sample. The sample consisted of PBMCs from the stem cell graft donor, taken from the stem cell graft. The receptors were sampled from a human donor who donated a stem cell graft to a child with acute myeloid leukemia.

This clonotype came up a few times. V gene TRBV6-1 combines with J gene TRBJ2-4; 10 nucleotides agree with TRBD2. The CDR3 contains 18 residues. J lost 3 bases, V lost 5 bases, and 13 bases had no gene match. Germline assignment: CDR1 MNHNS and CDR2 SASEGT. The CDR3 reads CASSLQGAGGPIKNIQYF. The CDR3, as DNA: TGTGCCAGCAGTCTCCAGGGAGCGGGGGGGCCTATCAAAAACATTCAGTACTTC.

V and J are TRBV5-1 and TRBJ1-6, with D unclear. This CDR3 has 14 residues. Per the germline V gene, CDR1 is SGHRS and CDR2 is YFSETQ. Trimming took 0 bases from V and 8 from J, leaving 9 bases between them. The CDR3, as DNA: TGCGCCAGCAGCTTGGACGTGAGGGATTCACCCCTCCACTTT. This codes for CASSLDVRDSPLHF.

This clonotype was counted ten times or more. The rearrangement joins TRBV29-1 to TRBJ2-7; no firm D call. This CDR3 is built from 13 residues. Per germline, CDR1 SQVTM and CDR2 ANQGSEA. V was pared by 4 bases and J by 2 bases, with 12 bases between. The CDR3 spells CSVVTEYPYEQYF. CDR3 sequence (DNA): TGCAGCGTTGTCACCGAATATCCCTACGAGCAGTACTTC.

This clonotype showed up many times. The chain carries TRBV15 and TRBJ1-2; D unresolved. The V gene's germline CDR1 is LNHNV and CDR2 YYDKDF (reference sequence). Between the trimmed V and J ends, which lost 1 base and 0 bases, there was a span of 18 bases. CDR3 length: 18 residues. Here the CDR3 reads CATSRGERSRAANYGYTF. The CDR3 bases are TGTGCCACCAGCAGAGGTGAAAGGAGCAGAGCAGCTAACTATGGCTACACCTTC. The whole variable domain, filled in from reference TRBV15 and TRBJ1-2, reads DAMVIQNPRYQVTQFGKPVTLSCSQTLNHNVMYWYQQKSSQAPKLLFHYYDKDFNNEADTPDNFQSRRPNTSFCFLDIRSPGLGDTAMYLCATSRGERSRAANYGYTFGSGTRLTVV.

This rearrangement joins TRBV18 to TRBJ2-1; 7 bases are a match to TRBD1. In germline, CDR1 is KGHSH, CDR2 LQKENI. The CDR3 is 17 residues long. J lost 1 base, V lost 6 bases, and 12 bases had no gene match. CDR3 sequence: CASSQGVLDRSYNEQFF. Here the CDR3 DNA reads TGTGCCAGCTCTCAAGGTGTTCTGGACAGGTCCTACAATGAGCAGTTCTTC.